The TCR beta chain described here comes from a study of identical twins. The CDR3 contains 15 residues. CDR1 is MNHEY and CDR2 is SMNVEV in the germline V gene (reference sequence). With V trimmed by 2 bases and J by 6 bases, 4 bases remained unmatched. Donors uniformly comprised healthy Caucasians. This clonotype occurred many times. Its antigen is as yet unknown. Unique molecular identifiers were in the cDNA, with template-switch universal primer binding. TCRdb independently ran MiXCR on the 5' RACE reads; one entry per CDR3 protein. The data contain hundreds of thousands of distinct CDR3 sequences, over 5% of them singletons. Regarding the study as a whole: Models underestimated how often monozygotic twins shared out-of-frame TCR alpha. The same donors were not followed; conclusions instead depended on cross-sectional statistical analysis.

What was sequenced was naive T cells sorted from blood. This chain connects TRBV27 to TRBJ2-1; 10 positions match TRBD1. This receptor was taken from a man aged 18 to 35 in good health. Here the CDR3 DNA reads TGTGCCAGCAGTTTACTAAGGACAGGGGGCAATGAGCAGTTCTTC. Translating it yields CASSLLRTGGNEQFF.